This T cell receptor (beta chain) was identified in a study of shared clonotypes between healthy human individuals. This CDR3 contains 17 residues. In germline, CDR1 is SGHDT, CDR2 YYEEEE. V lost 6 bases and J lost 0, with 19 bases in between. Profiling relied on immunoSEQ multiplex PCR, and the TCRdb table lists in-frame clones only, not all of them. The sample holds some 2,000,000 clones, 85% to 95% seen once. The sequenced sample consisted of naive CD4+ T cells sorted from blood. Subset specified: CD45RA+ positively selected. The TCR was taken from a man aged 18 to 29 in good health. The chain recombines TRBV5-6 with TRBJ1-5; D not resolved. CDR3 in amino acids: CASTMRSLRYSNQPQHF. In DNA form, the CDR3 reads TGTGCCAGCACCATGCGGTCACTCCGTTATAGCAATCAGCCCCAGCATTTT.